This is a list of T cell receptor beta chains from one sample in a study of CD8+CD57+ T cells in acquired aplastic anemia. Using its own MiXCR run on the reads, TCRdb lists one record per CDR3 protein. The profile shows more than 150,000 distinct CDR3 sequences, approximately 49% of them singletons. Material for sequencing was sorted CD4+, CD8+, or CD8+CD57+ T cells (not recorded which) from PBMCs. These TCRs come from a human donor in good health. The conserved cysteine and the conserved F or W are not part of the CDR3 here.

V,J,CDR3
TRBV7-2,TRBJ2-7,ASSSAGGEQY
TRBV20-1,TRBJ1-2,SARPSNNYGYT
TRBV10-1,TRBJ2-1,ASSDTGGTGVYNEQF
TRBV6-1,TRBJ2-7,ASSLAGVVYEQY
TRBV5-4,TRBJ2-2,ASSLVRRTRVTGELF
TRBV2,TRBJ1-5,ASHDSHSNQPQH
TRBV19,TRBJ2-5,ASSTGSQETQY
TRBV15,TRBJ1-4,ATSRTPTGDEKLF
TRBV6-1,TRBJ1-5,ASSGMTGVLAPQH
TRBV15,TRBJ2-1,ATSRPYNEQF
TRBV4-2,TRBJ1-1,ASSEGTWNSNTEAF
TRBV7-2,TRBJ1-1,ASSFRTENTEAF
TRBV2,TRBJ2-1,ASSGTSGYNEQF
TRBV30,TRBJ2-5,AWRAYEETQY
TRBV29-1,TRBJ1-1,SVVSPADEAF
TRBV7-8,TRBJ1-2,ASSRDGYGYT
TRBV2,TRBJ1-2,ASSETGNYGYT
TRBV20-1,TRBJ2-1,SARFGGGAYNEQF
TRBV10-3,TRBJ2-7,AISESVPTLASYEQY
TRBV10-3,TRBJ2-2,AIRTALGLAGSPTNTGELF
TRBV14,TRBJ1-1,ASSPDLARVNTEAF
TRBV5-1,TRBJ2-5,ASSFGLAGAPRGETQY
TRBV19,TRBJ1-1,ASRFTGSTEAF
TRBV19,TRBJ1-1,ACMGGTEAF
TRBV10-3,TRBJ2-7,AISPGLAGGEQY
TRBV25-1,TRBJ2-1,ASSVPQHSPSSYNEQF
TRBV25-1,TRBJ2-5,ASSGPRSPLLSRETQY
TRBV7-7,TRBJ1-2,ASSYAPQGDYGYT
TRBV19,TRBJ2-2,ASSSGLISTGELF
TRBV20-1,TRBJ2-1,SAREDLLNEQF
TRBV7-8,TRBJ2-3,ASRLGTSGTSTDTQY
TRBV7-9,TRBJ2-6,ASSLDRGFSGANVLT
TRBV5-1,TRBJ2-3,ASSGRAGTGGQDTQY
TRBV7-2,TRBJ2-1,ASSVYPGQGHNEQF
TRBV7-2,TRBJ2-7,ASSENAREQY
TRBV12-3/TRBV12-4,TRBJ1-6,ASRPRDGNSPLH
TRBV7-3,TRBJ2-7,ASSLGTFYEQY
TRBV24-1,TRBJ1-1,ATRNSGGAAF
TRBV6-1,TRBJ2-7,ASTQLAGETYEQY
TRBV2,TRBJ2-7,ASSEPRDRLSYEQY
TRBV2,TRBJ1-6,ASSAGTANYNSPLH